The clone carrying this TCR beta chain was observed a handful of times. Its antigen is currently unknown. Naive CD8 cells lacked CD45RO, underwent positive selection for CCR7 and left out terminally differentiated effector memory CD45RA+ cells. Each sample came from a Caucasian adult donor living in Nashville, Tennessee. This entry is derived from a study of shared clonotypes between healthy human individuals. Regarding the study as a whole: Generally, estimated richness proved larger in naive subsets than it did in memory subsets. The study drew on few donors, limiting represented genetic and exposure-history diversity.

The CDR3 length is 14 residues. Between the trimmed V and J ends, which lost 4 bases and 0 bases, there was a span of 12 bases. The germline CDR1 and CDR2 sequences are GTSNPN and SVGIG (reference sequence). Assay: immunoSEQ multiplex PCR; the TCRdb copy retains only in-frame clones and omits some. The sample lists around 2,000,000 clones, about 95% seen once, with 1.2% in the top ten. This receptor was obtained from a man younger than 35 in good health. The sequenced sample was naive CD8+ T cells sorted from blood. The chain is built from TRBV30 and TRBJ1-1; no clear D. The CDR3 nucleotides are TGTGCCTGGACGCGGGAAAACATGAACACTGAAGCTTTCTTT. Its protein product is CAWTRENMNTEAFF. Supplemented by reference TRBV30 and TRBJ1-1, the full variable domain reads SQTIHQWPATLVQPVGSPLSLECTVEGTSNPNLYWYRQAAGRGLQLLFYSVGIGQISSEVPQNLSASRPQDRQFILSSKKLLLSDSGFYLCAWTRENMNTEAFFGQGTRLTVV.